This T cell receptor beta chain was retrieved from a study of blood T cells in healthy people across ages. CDR3 length: 13 residues. Germline V gives CDR1 SQVTM, CDR2 ANQGSEA. V shed 5 bases and J shed 7 bases, with 15 bases lying between them. Study results and limitations: Naive and antigen-experienced cells could not be conclusively compared, given unsorted PBMCs. It was found that TCR beta diversity correlated strongly with the percentage of naive T cells. Diversity was estimated from one million T cells, and these estimates were considered underestimates.

In this sample, this clonotype turned up a few times. Antigen unknown. The second PCR ran roughly 7 to 11 cycles with a sample-barcoded 5' primer and J-beta primers. Every cDNA was tagged by a template-switch adaptor with 12 random nucleotides. In TCRdb, the 5' RACE reads were re-called with MiXCR into one record per CDR3 protein. This table has about 1.1 million distinct CDR3 sequences, more than 30% appearing once. V is TRBV29-1 and J is TRBJ2-1, with D perhaps assigned TRBD1 or TRBD2 (5 bases each). This sequence was found in a man in his late teens or twenties in good health. Input material: blood. The CDR3 DNA follows: TGCAGCGTTCGGCCTGGGGGTGGAAATGAGCAGTTCTTC. This sequence encodes CSVRPGGGNEQFF.